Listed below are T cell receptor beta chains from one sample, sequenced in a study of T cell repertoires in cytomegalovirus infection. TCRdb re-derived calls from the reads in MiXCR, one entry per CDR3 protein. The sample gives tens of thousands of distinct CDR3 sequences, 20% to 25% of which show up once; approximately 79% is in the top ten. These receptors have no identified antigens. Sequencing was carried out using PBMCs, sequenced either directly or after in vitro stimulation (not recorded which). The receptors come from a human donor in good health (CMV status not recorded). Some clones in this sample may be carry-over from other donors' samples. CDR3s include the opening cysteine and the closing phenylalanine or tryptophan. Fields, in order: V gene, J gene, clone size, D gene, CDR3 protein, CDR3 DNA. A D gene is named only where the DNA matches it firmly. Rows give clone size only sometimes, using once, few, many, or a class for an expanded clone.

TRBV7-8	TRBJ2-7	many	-	CASSLGVLRYEQYF	TGTGCCAGCAGCTTAGGGGTCCTCCGGTACGAGCAGTACTTC
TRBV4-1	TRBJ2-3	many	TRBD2	CASSQETSGASTDTQYF	TGCGCCAGCAGCCAAGAAACTAGCGGGGCTAGCACAGATACGCAGTATTTT
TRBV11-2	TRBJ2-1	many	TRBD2	CASSMGGSSYNEQFF	TGTGCCAGCAGCATGGGGGGGAGCTCCTACAATGAGCAGTTCTTC
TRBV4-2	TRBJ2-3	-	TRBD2	CASSLGSSGNAWQYF	TGTGCCAGCAGCCTTGGGTCTAGCGGGAATGCGTGGCAGTATTTT
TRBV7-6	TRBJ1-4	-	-	CASSLGIDPATNEKLFF	TGTGCCAGCAGCTTAGGGATCGACCCTGCAACTAATGAAAAACTGTTTTTT
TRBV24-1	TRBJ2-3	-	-	CATSDPRTGQDTQYF	TGTGCCACCAGTGATCCCCGGACCGGTCAAGATACGCAGTATTTT
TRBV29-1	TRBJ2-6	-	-	CSVDPGGGNVLTF	TGCAGCGTTGACCCCGGGGGTGGCAACGTCCTGACTTTC
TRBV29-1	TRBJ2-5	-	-	CSVFTSGETQYF	TGCAGCGTTTTTACTTCAGGGGAGACCCAGTACTTC
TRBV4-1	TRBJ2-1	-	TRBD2	CASSHSGLAGLSEQFF	TGCGCCAGCAGCCATTCAGGACTAGCGGGTCTGAGTGAGCAGTTCTTC
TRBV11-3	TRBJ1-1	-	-	CASSPMGGIITEAFF	TGTGCCAGCAGCCCGATGGGGGGAATTATAACTGAAGCTTTCTTT
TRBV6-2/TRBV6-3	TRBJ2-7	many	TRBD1	CASSYGVGQYEQYF	TGTGCCAGCAGTTACGGCGTGGGACAGTACGAGCAGTACTTC
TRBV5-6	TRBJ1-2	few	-	CASSWRGHLGYGYTF	TGTGCCAGCAGCTGGAGGGGACACCTTGGATATGGCTACACCTTC
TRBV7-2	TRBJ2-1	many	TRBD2	CASSPTSFYNEQFF	TGTGCCAGCAGCCCGACTAGCTTCTACAATGAGCAGTTCTTC
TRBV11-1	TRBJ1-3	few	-	CASSRELPGLTGNTIYF	TGTGCCAGCAGCCGAGAGCTACCGGGACTAACTGGAAACACCATATATTTT
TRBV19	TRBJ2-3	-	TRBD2	CASTRTSGSVADTQYF	TGTGCCAGTACCCGGACTAGCGGGAGTGTCGCAGATACGCAGTATTTT
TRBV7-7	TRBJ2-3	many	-	CASSLGLSGTDTQYF	TGTGCCAGCAGCTTAGGTCTATCCGGCACAGATACGCAGTATTTT
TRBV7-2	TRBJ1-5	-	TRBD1	CASSSGQGAQPQHF	TGTGCCAGCAGCTCGGGACAGGGGGCCCAGCCCCAGCATTTT
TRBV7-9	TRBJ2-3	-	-	CASSRDRSTDTQYF	TGTGCCAGCAGCCGCGACAGGTCCACAGATACGCAGTATTTT
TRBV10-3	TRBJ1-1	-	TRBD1	CAITEDRVSEAFF	TGTGCCATCACCGAGGACAGGGTATCTGAAGCTTTCTTT
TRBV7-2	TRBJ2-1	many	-	CASSLDRPNYNEQFF	TGTGCCAGCAGCTTAGACAGACCGAATTACAATGAGCAGTTCTTC
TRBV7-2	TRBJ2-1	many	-	CASSLGPAGNEQFF	TGTGCCAGCAGCTTAGGTCCTGCGGGGAATGAGCAGTTCTTC
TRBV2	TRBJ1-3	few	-	CASSEALLSSHSGNTIYF	TGTGCCAGCAGTGAAGCGCTTCTAAGTTCCCACTCTGGAAACACCATATATTTT
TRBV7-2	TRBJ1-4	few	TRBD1	CASSLSRGGSGELFF	TGTGCCAGCAGCTTAAGTAGAGGGGGCTCAGGGGAACTGTTTTTT
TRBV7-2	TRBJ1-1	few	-	CASSLDRQYTEAFF	TGTGCCAGCAGCTTGGATAGACAGTACACTGAAGCTTTCTTT
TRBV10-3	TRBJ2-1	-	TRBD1	CAISEGTDYNEQFF	TGTGCCATCAGTGAGGGGACAGACTACAATGAGCAGTTCTTC
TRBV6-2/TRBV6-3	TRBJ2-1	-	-	CASSSRTQTEQFF	TGTGCCAGCAGTTCCCGGACTCAAACTGAGCAGTTCTTC
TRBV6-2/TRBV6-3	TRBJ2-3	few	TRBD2	CASSYGTSDTDTQYF	TGTGCCAGCAGTTACGGAACTAGCGACACAGATACGCAGTATTTT
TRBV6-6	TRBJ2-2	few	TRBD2	CASQLAGAGELFF	TGTGCCAGCCAACTAGCGGGGGCCGGGGAGCTGTTTTTT
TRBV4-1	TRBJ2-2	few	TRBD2	CASSQDGLAGGPDTGELFF	TGCGCCAGCAGCCAAGATGGGCTAGCGGGAGGGCCGGACACCGGGGAGCTGTTTTTT
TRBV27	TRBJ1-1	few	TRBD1	CASRDRGRTEAFF	TGTGCCAGCAGGGACAGGGGGCGGACTGAAGCTTTCTTT
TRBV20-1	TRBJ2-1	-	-	CSASGSPYEQFF	TGCAGTGCTAGCGGGAGTCCGTATGAGCAGTTCTTC
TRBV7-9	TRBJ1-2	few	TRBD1	CASSYTTGDYGYTF	TGTGCCAGCAGCTATACTACAGGGGACTATGGCTACACCTTC
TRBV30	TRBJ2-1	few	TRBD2	CAWSKTSGTYNEQFF	TGTGCCTGGAGCAAGACTAGCGGAACCTACAATGAGCAGTTCTTC
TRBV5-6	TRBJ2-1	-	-	CASRRVDRDPTYNEQFF	TGTGCCAGCAGGCGGGTCGACCGGGATCCCACCTACAATGAGCAGTTCTTC
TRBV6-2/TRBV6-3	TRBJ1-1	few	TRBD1	CASSNAGTGGTEAFF	TGTGCCAGCAGTAACGCCGGGACAGGGGGTACTGAAGCTTTCTTT
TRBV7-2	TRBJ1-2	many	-	CASSLAGEDYGYTF	TGTGCCAGCAGCTTAGCTGGGGAGGACTATGGCTACACCTTC
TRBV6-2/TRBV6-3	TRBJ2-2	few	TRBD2	CASSYSRLAGPSGTGELFF	TGTGCCAGCAGTTACTCGAGACTAGCGGGGCCTTCGGGCACCGGGGAGCTGTTTTTT
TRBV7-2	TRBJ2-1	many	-	CASSSLLMNNEQFF	TGTGCCAGCAGCTCACTACTAATGAACAATGAGCAGTTCTTC
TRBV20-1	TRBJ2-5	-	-	CSARARSRETQYF	TGCAGTGCTAGAGCTAGAAGTAGAGAGACCCAGTACTTC
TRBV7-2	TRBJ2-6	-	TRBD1	CASSSPDRAGANVLTF	TGTGCCAGCAGCTCCCCGGACAGGGCTGGGGCCAACGTCCTGACTTTC
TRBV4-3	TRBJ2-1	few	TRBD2	CASSQERRLARGDEQFF	TGCGCCAGCAGCCAAGAACGCAGACTAGCGAGGGGGGATGAGCAGTTCTTC